The clone carrying this T cell receptor beta chain was detected a few times. Its matching antigen is unknown. This sample is drawn from a study of T cells after yellow fever vaccination. Study-wide context: SMART-Seq v4 Ultra Low Input served to prepare low-cell-number fractions. Study-wide results and limits: Reappearance after the booster was observed for most primary-vaccination clones (about 97% CD4, less than 90% CD8). Across the CD4 and CD8 compartments, a small share of clonotypes was present in both.

TCR cDNA, made by 5'RACE template switching, carried an added universal primer site and UMIs. One entry per CDR3 protein, called by TCRdb with MiXCR from the 5' RACE reads. The table shows about 300,000 distinct CDR3 sequences, with around 6.8% occurring only once. CDR3 size: 16 residues. J was trimmed by 7 bases and V by 6 bases; bases with no gene match: 10. Germline V gene lookup returns CDR1 LGHNT and CDR2 FRNRAP. The TCR originated in a man aged 18 to 30 who received the YFV17D yellow fever vaccine. Sample: PBMCs, taken more than 40 days after the first yellow fever vaccination. The rearrangement uses TRBV12-5 and TRBJ2-4, with TRBD1 identical over 12 bases. DNA of the CDR3: TGTGCTAGTGGGCGAGCCGGGACAGGGGGCCTGAACATTCAGTACTTC. It is translated as CASGRAGTGGLNIQYF.